Below are 23 T cell receptor beta chains sequenced from a single sample in a study of T cell repertoires in cytomegalovirus infection. These receptors lack a known antigen. From the reads, TCRdb called clonotypes with MiXCR, one entry per CDR3 protein. The sample holds more than 250,000 distinct CDR3 sequences, approximately 25% seen once. Sequencing used cultured PBMCs, obtained from culture after CMV antigen stimulation. The source of these receptors is a human donor in good health (CMV status not recorded). Some clones in this sample may be carry-over from other donors' samples.

The chain recombines TRBV6-8 with TRBJ1-6, with TRBD1 matching over 8 bases. The CDR3 consists of 15 residues. Germline V gene lookup returns CDR1 MNHGY and CDR2 SAAAGT. V shed 0 bases and J 11 bases; nucleotides not matched to a gene: 6. The CDR3 loop is CASSYSDREPTPLHF. CDR3 bases: TGTGCCAGCAGTTACTCGGACAGGGAACCCACACCCCTCCACTTT.

In this sample, this clonotype turned up a few times. The J gene is TRBJ1-6, the V gene TRBV4-3; maybe TRBD1 (5 bases). Trimming removed 4 bases from V and 0 bases from J, with 10 bases in between. CDR1 is LGHNA and CDR2 is YSLEER in the germline V gene. The CDR3 runs to 16 residues. The CDR3 here is CASSRDSSSYNSPLHF. The CDR3 nucleotides are TGCGCCAGCAGCCGAGACAGTAGCTCCTATAATTCACCCCTCCACTTT.

This chain joins TRBV12-5 and TRBJ1-5; D not resolved. The CDR3 is 14 amino acids. The germline CDR1 and CDR2 sequences are LGHNT and FRNRAP. Trimming pared 3 bases from V and 1 base from J, leaving 7 bases between. DNA for the CDR3: TGTGCTAGTGGTTTAGAAAAAAGCAATCAGCCCCAGCATTTT. Protein product: CASGLEKSNQPQHF.

On this clonotype: A much larger clone differs from this one at a single base, so this may be a read error. The chain recombines TRBV7-2 with TRBJ1-5; D call uncertain. The V gene lost 1 base and the J gene lost 14 bases, with 21 bases spanning the gap. Germline V CDR1 and CDR2: SGHTA, FQGNSA. The CDR3 has 15 residues. CDR3 protein: CASSLERPPNSPEHF. The CDR3 DNA follows: TGTGCCAGCAGCTTAGAACGGCCCCCCAATTCTCCCGAGCATTTT.

The J gene is TRBJ1-3, the V gene TRBV27; 9 nucleotides align to TRBD1. Per the germline V gene, CDR1 is MNHEY and CDR2 is SMNVEV (reference sequence). There are 19 residues in the CDR3. Losses at the gene ends were 8 bases for V and 0 bases for J; bases not matched to a gene: 17. Here the CDR3 reads CASALLGTGSPSSGNTIYF. For the CDR3, the DNA is TGTGCCAGCGCCCTTCTTGGGACAGGGTCTCCTTCCTCTGGAAACACCATATATTTT.

This clonotype has a handful of counts. This chain links TRBV27 with TRBJ2-7; TRBD2 aligns across 9 bases. The CDR3 spans 14 residues. The V gene's germline CDR1 is MNHEY and CDR2 SMNVEV (reference sequence). V was pared by 6 bases and J by 4 bases, with 7 bases of the junction left unmatched. The CDR3 here is CASSIAGEYYEQYF. As DNA, the CDR3 is TGTGCCAGCAGCATAGCGGGAGAGTATTACGAGCAGTACTTC.

The chain has TRBV7-3 and TRBJ2-5, with no clear D. The CDR3 runs 13 residues. The germline V gene encodes CDR1 SGHTA and CDR2 FQGTGA. V dropped 0 bases and J dropped 4 bases, with 6 bases sitting between them. This CDR3 reads CASSLTIRETQYF. As DNA, the CDR3 is TGTGCCAGCAGCTTAACCATTCGAGAGACCCAGTACTTC.

Comment on this clonotype: This could be a read error, since a much larger clone is one nucleotide away. The chain is built from TRBV11-2 and TRBJ2-2; perhaps TRBD2 as D (5 bases). The length of the CDR3 is 13 residues. Per germline, CDR1 SGHAT and CDR2 FQNNGV. The CDR3 loop is CASSTLNTGEPFF. The DNA of the CDR3 is TGTGCCAGCAGCACCCTGAACACCGGGGAGCCGTTTTTT. Together with reference TRBV11-2 and TRBJ2-2, the CDR3 gives the full variable domain: EAGVAQSPRYKIIEKRQSVAFWCNPISGHATLYWYQQILGQGPKLLIQFQNNGVVDDSQLPKDRFSAERLKGVDSTLKIQPAKLEDSAVYLCASSTLNTGEPFFGEGSRLTVL.

This sequence joins TRBV4-3 and TRBJ2-3; no clear D. The germline V gene has CDR1 LGHNA and CDR2 YSLEER. CDR3 size: 19 residues. With 0 bases removed from V and 1 base from J, the gap between germline ends came to 20 bases. CDR3 amino acids: CASSQDNRPGVRGTDTQYF. CDR3 in DNA: TGCGCCAGCAGCCAAGATAATCGACCAGGAGTTAGGGGCACAGATACGCAGTATTTT.

There are a few counts of this clonotype. The chain is built from TRBV10-3 and TRBJ2-5; possibly TRBD1 for D (5 bases). CDR3 length: 12 amino acids. Between the trimmed V and J ends, which lost 6 bases and 4 bases, there was a span of 9 bases. CDR1 is ENHRY and CDR2 is SYGVKD in the germline V gene. This CDR3 reads CAISRVGETQYF. In DNA, the CDR3 is TGTGCCATCAGCAGGGTCGGAGAGACCCAGTACTTC.

This clonotype was seen more than once but under ten times. CDR3 nucleotide sequence: TGTGCCAGCAGCTTAGTCCCACGGGCAGATACGCAGTATTTT. It is translated as CASSLVPRADTQYF. This sequence joins TRBV11-2 and TRBJ2-3; D is ambiguous. This CDR3 has 14 residues. The V end lost 1 base, the J end lost 4 bases, and 9 bases lay between the germline ends. Germline values: CDR1 SGHAT, CDR2 FQNNGV.

This clonotype was detected a few times. The V and J genes are TRBV11-2 and TRBJ2-5; TRBD1 is a possible D gene (6 bases). In germline, CDR1 is SGHAT, CDR2 FQNNGV. Trimming cost V 4 bases and J 4 bases, with 16 bases left between them. The length of the CDR3 is 15 residues. For the CDR3, the DNA is TGTGCCAGCAGCTCGACCTTGGGGGCGGTAGAGACCCAGTACTTC. Protein: CASSSTLGAVETQYF.

This clonotype has ten or more counts. J is TRBJ2-7 and V is TRBV7-9; D gene uncertain. Germline CDR1 is SEHNR and CDR2 is FQNEAQ (reference sequence). V was clipped by 2 bases and J by 1 base, with 15 bases between them. The CDR3 runs to 16 residues. The CDR3 nucleotides are TGTGCCAGCAGCTTACCGACGGCGAGCATGTCCTACGAGCAGTACTTC. Translating it yields CASSLPTASMSYEQYF.

There are many counts of this clonotype. The genes are TRBV11-2 and TRBJ1-2; D might be TRBD1 (6 bases). Trimming removed 5 bases at V and 4 bases at J, with 17 bases between. The germline gives CDR1 SGHAT, CDR2 FQNNGV. The CDR3 totals 15 residues. CDR3 residues: CASSAQGRGSYGYTF. CDR3 DNA sequence: TGTGCCAGCAGCGCGCAGGGGCGAGGAAGCTATGGCTACACCTTC.

The sample holds many counts of this clonotype. The chain combines TRBV5-5 with TRBJ2-7, with 11 bases identical to TRBD2. Losses at the gene ends were 4 bases for V and 4 bases for J; bases not matched to a gene: 4. CDR3 length equals 14 residues. The germline CDR1 and CDR2 sequences are SGHKS and YYEKEE (reference sequence). The CDR3 sequence: CASSLRLAGYEQYV. The CDR3 DNA reads as TGTGCCAGCAGCCTGAGACTAGCGGGATACGAGCAGTACGTC.

This clonotype has a count of ten or more. The chain recombines TRBV7-9 with TRBJ1-1; 9 bases map to TRBD1. Germline trimming cut 3 bases from V and 11 bases from J; bases unmatched to any gene: 4. The CDR3 is 12 residues long. The germline CDR1 and CDR2 sequences are SEHNR and FQNEAQ (reference sequence). The DNA of the CDR3 is TGTGCCAGCAGCTTGAGGACAGGGGCGGCTTTCTTT. This sequence encodes CASSLRTGAAFF.

This clonotype has ten or more counts. CDR3 coding DNA: TGTGCCAGCAGCTTAAGGCGAAGCGGAGGGAGCTCCTACAATGAGCAGTTCTTC. Translation gives CASSLRRSGGSSYNEQFF. The gene calls are TRBV7-2 and TRBJ2-1; D is perhaps TRBD2 (6 bases). The germline V gene encodes CDR1 SGHTA and CDR2 FQGNSA. V was clipped by 2 bases and J by 0 bases, with 17 bases between them. This CDR3 comprises 18 residues.

This chain uses TRBV6-2 or TRBV6-3 with TRBJ1-2; D gene unclear. V was pared by 2 bases and J by 4 bases, with 11 bases between. Germline V CDR1 and CDR2: MNHEY, SVGEGT. The CDR3 is 14 residues long. This CDR3 is CASSYGSGTYGYTF. The CDR3 DNA reads TGTGCCAGCAGTTACGGCTCGGGTACCTATGGCTACACCTTC.

The chain employs TRBV12-5 and TRBJ2-5; the match to TRBD1 covers 7 bases. The CDR3 has 13 amino acids. Germline loops: CDR1 LGHNT, CDR2 FRNRAP. V lost 3 bases, J lost 3 bases, and 1 base stayed unmatched. CDR3 coding DNA: TGTGCTAGTGGTTTTGGGACAGAAGAGACCCAGTACTTC. It specifies CASGFGTEETQYF.

This chain uses TRBV5-5 with TRBJ1-2; D is unresolved. The CDR3 covers 15 residues. Germline V gene sequence: CDR1 SGHKS, CDR2 YYEKEE (reference sequence). Trimming shortened V by 2 bases and J by 3 bases, and 14 bases separated the two germline ends. The CDR3 region has the DNA TGTGCCAGCAGCTTCGTACCCCAGTCAGACTATGGCTACACCTTC. As protein: CASSFVPQSDYGYTF.

There are many counts of this clonotype. DNA for the CDR3: TGCGCCAGCAGCCAAGATGCGGGAGGTGGCAATGAGCAGTTCTTC. Translating it yields CASSQDAGGGNEQFF. The V call is TRBV4-3, the J call TRBJ2-1; TRBD2 matches at 8 bases. The trim removed 0 bases at V and 6 bases at J, leaving 4 bases unmatched. The CDR3 is 15 residues long. Germline loops: CDR1 LGHNA, CDR2 YSLEER.

This clonotype was recorded many times. The chain uses TRBV7-9 and TRBJ1-1; D might be TRBD1 (6 bases). The CDR3 runs to 12 residues. Germline V gene sequence: CDR1 SEHNR, CDR2 FQNEAQ (reference sequence). The V end lost 5 bases, the J end lost 6 bases, and 10 bases lay between the germline ends. The CDR3 DNA is TGTGCCAGCAGCCCAGGGGTGTCTGAAGCTTTCTTT. Translating gives CASSPGVSEAFF.

The V gene is TRBV10-3, the J gene TRBJ2-5; unclear D gene. Trimming pared 4 bases from V and 5 bases from J, leaving 11 bases between. CDR1 and CDR2 from the germline V gene are ENHRY and SYGVKD. The CDR3 extends over 13 amino acids. The CDR3 is CAISAYARETQYF. Here the CDR3 DNA reads TGTGCCATCAGTGCTTACGCGCGGGAGACCCAGTACTTC.